These 10 T cell receptor beta chains share one sample of origin, sequenced in a study of CXCR4 blockade with PD-1 therapy in pancreatic cancer. Libraries were prepared by immunoSEQ multiplex PCR; TCRdb keeps only in-frame clonotypes and omits some of them. The sample holds over 15,000 clones, approximately 68% seen once. Sequenced sample: tumor tissue. These receptors were obtained from a human donor with pancreatic ductal adenocarcinoma.

The chain carries TRBV9 and TRBJ2-1, with a possible D match to TRBD2 (5 bases). Trimming shortened V by 0 bases and J by 5 bases, and 6 bases separated the two germline ends. Germline V gives CDR1 SGDLS, CDR2 YYNGEE. The CDR3 contains 13 residues. The CDR3, as DNA: TGTGCCAGCAGCGTAGTGGGAGACAATGAGCAGTTCTTC. The encoded protein is CASSVVGDNEQFF.

V usage is TRBV6-8 and J usage is TRBJ2-7; D is perhaps TRBD2 (6 bases). From germline, CDR1 is MNHGY and CDR2 SAAAGT. The CDR3 length is 12 residues. Trimming shortened V by 6 bases and J by 5 bases, and 11 bases separated the two germline ends. The CDR3: CASSPTGDEQYF. CDR3 nucleotides: TGTGCCAGCAGCCCCACGGGAGACGAGCAGTACTTC.

This clone was picked up one time. The chain couples TRBV5-1 to TRBJ1-4; 8 nucleotides align to TRBD1. The CDR3 extends over 15 amino acids. V lost 0 bases to trimming and J lost 5 bases; unmatched junction nucleotides: 3. CDR1 SGHRS and CDR2 YFSETQ come from the germline V gene. In DNA, the CDR3 is TGCGCCAGCAGCTTGGGACAGGGGATAAATGAAAAACTGTTTTTT. This encodes CASSLGQGINEKLFF. The variable domain in full, completed from reference TRBV5-1 and TRBJ1-4, reads KAGVTQTPRYLIKTRGQQVTLSCSPISGHRSVSWYQQTPGQGLQFLFEYFSETQRNKGNFPGRFSGRQFSNSRSEMNVSTLELGDSALYLCASSLGQGINEKLFFGSGTQLSVL.

The rearrangement uses TRBV19 and TRBJ1-1; TRBD1 matches at 8 bases. Germline V lookup: CDR1 LNHDA, CDR2 SQIVND (reference sequence). This CDR3 has 16 residues. The trim removed 3 bases at V and 7 bases at J, leaving 13 bases unmatched. The CDR3 loop reads CASSIPTGDWRIEAFF. For the CDR3, the DNA is TGTGCCAGTAGTATCCCGACAGGGGATTGGAGAATTGAAGCTTTCTTT.

The chain joins TRBV28 to TRBJ2-5; 11 nucleotides align to TRBD2. V was clipped by 6 bases and J by 9 bases; unmatched bases: 15. This CDR3 is built from 16 residues. The V gene's germline CDR1 is MDHEN and CDR2 SYDVKM. In DNA form, the CDR3 reads TGTGCCAGCAGCAAATCCGGGACTAGCGGCCGGGGGGCCCAGTACTTC. Amino acids: CASSKSGTSGRGAQYF.

The chain recombines TRBV11-3 with TRBJ1-2, with D possibly TRBD1 on 6 matching bases. The CDR3 is 14 amino acids. Germline V gene data show CDR1 as SGHNT and CDR2 as YENEEA. The V end was cut by 5 bases, the J end by 6 bases, with 16 bases between. The CDR3 bases are TGTGCCAGCAGCACCACCGGGACATTAGATGGCTACACCTTC. Amino acids: CASSTTGTLDGYTF.

This clone was seen a single time. The rearrangement joins TRBV28 to TRBJ1-6; D gene ambiguous. Trimming took off 2 bases at V and 7 bases at J, with 9 bases between the two ends. In germline, CDR1 is MDHEN, CDR2 SYDVKM. This CDR3 has 14 residues. The CDR3 protein is CASSLATRNSPLHF. Written as DNA, the CDR3 is TGTGCCAGCAGTTTAGCGACACGGAATTCACCCCTCCACTTT.

The J gene is TRBJ1-2, the V gene TRBV29-1, with 9 bases lining up with TRBD1. With 7 bases clipped from V and 7 bases from J, the junction kept 13 bases outside the gene matches. Germline V gene lookup returns CDR1 SQVTM and CDR2 ANQGSEA. The CDR3 totals 14 residues. The CDR3 DNA sequence: TGCAGCGCCCTTGACGGGACAGGGATGTTTGGCTACACCTTC. This gives the protein CSALDGTGMFGYTF.

This chain joins TRBV23-1 and TRBJ2-5; D perhaps matches TRBD1 (5 bases). TRBV23-1 is an open reading frame whose function is uncertain. The CDR3 loop spans 15 amino acids. V was cut by 6 bases and J by 1 base, with 15 bases left in between. CDR3 in amino acids: CASSRLTGSQETQYF. DNA of the CDR3: TGCGCCAGCAGCCGCCTCACAGGTTCCCAAGAGACCCAGTACTTC.

The rearrangement links TRBV6-8 to TRBJ1-3; D might be TRBD1 (6 bases). CDR1 and CDR2 from the germline V gene are MNHGY and SAAAGT. This CDR3 spans 14 amino acids. The germline V and J ends were trimmed by 6 bases and 3 bases, with 12 bases remaining between them. CDR3 nucleotides: TGTGCCAGCAGCTTTACAGGGAATGGAAACACCATATATTTT. Its protein is CASSFTGNGNTIYF.